This T cell receptor beta chain derives from a study of blood T cell repertoires in COVID-19. V was trimmed by 4 bases and J by 7 bases, leaving 16 bases between them. The CDR3 is 14 residues long. Germline CDR1 is PRHDT and CDR2 is FYEKMQ (reference sequence). Authors' data handling: For nucleated cells, counts were estimated from reference gene primer amplification. This table comes from immunoSEQ multiplex PCR, and its TCRdb copy is limited to in-frame clones, with some not included. V, J and clone size are taken as reported in that table, and D and trimming were inferred from the DNA itself. This table has 70,000 to 100,000 clones, more than 80% appearing once.

The chain couples TRBV13 to TRBJ2-5; D is perhaps TRBD1 (5 bases). The clonotype comes from a human donor in a cohort sampled during active COVID-19. Material for sequencing was peripheral blood. CDR3 DNA sequence: TGTGCCAGCAGCTCTACGACAGTCTACGGGACCCAGTACTTC. Its translation is CASSSTTVYGTQYF. Together with reference TRBV13 and TRBJ2-5, the CDR3 gives the full variable domain: AAGVIQSPRHLIKEKRETATLKCYPIPRHDTVYWYQQGPGQDPQFLISFYEKMQSDKGSIPDRFSAQQFSDYHSELNMSSLELGDSALYFCASSSTTVYGTQYFGPGTRLLVL.